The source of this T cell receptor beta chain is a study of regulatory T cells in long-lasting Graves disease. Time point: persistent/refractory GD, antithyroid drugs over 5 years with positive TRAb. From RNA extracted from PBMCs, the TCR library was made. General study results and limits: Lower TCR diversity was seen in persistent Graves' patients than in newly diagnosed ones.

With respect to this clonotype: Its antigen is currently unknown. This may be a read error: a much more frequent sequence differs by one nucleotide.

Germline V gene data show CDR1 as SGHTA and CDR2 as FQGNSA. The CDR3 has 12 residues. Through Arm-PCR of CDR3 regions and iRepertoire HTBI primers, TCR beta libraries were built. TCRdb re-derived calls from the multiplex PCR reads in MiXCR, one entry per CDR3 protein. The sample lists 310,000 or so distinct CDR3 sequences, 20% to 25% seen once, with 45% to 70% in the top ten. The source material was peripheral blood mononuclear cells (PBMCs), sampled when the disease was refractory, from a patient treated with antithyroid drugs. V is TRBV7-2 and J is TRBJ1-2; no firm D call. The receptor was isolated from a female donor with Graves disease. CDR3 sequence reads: CASSLGPYGHTF. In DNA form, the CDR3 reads TGTGCCAGCAGCTTAGGGCCGTATGGCCACACCTTC. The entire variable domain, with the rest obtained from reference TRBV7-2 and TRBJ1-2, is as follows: GAGVSQSPSNKVTEKGKDVELRCDPISGHTALYWYRQSLGQGLEFLIYFQGNSAPDKSGLPSDRFSAERTGGSVSTLTIQRTQQEDSAVYLCASSLGPYGHTFGSGTRLTVV.